This T cell receptor (beta chain) was profiled in a study of blood T cell repertoires in COVID-19. Only in-frame clones appear in the TCRdb table, and some are missing; sequencing was by immunoSEQ multiplex PCR. The table has about 160,000 clones, around 85% seen once. This CDR3 comprises 13 residues. Losses at the gene ends were 7 bases for V and 10 bases for J; bases not matched to a gene: 12. Material for sequencing was PBMCs or T cells enriched from blood (not recorded which). The chain joins TRBV12-3 or TRBV12-4 to TRBJ1-1; 7 bases are shared with TRBD1. This receptor was obtained from a middle-aged woman with acute COVID-19. The CDR3 loop is CASTFRDRSIAFF. The CDR3 DNA reads as TGTGCCAGCACCTTCCGGGACAGATCGATAGCTTTCTTT.